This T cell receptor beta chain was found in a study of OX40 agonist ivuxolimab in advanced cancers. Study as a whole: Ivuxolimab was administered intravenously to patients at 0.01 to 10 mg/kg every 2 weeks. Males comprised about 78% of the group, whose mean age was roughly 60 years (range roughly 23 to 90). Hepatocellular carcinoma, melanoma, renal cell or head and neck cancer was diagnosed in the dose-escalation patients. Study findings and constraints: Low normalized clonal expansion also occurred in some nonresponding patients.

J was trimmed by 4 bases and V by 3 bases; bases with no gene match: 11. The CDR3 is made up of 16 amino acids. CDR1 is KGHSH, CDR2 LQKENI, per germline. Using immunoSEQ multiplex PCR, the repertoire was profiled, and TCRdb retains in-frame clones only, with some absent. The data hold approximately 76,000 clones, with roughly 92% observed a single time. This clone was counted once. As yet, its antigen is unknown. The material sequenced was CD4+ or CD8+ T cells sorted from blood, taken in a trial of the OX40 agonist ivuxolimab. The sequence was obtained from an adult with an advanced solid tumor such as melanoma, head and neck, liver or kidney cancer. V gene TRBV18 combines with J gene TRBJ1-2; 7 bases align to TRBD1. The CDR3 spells CASSPTDRDGIYGYTF. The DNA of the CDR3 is TGTGCCAGCTCACCTACCGACAGGGACGGAATCTATGGCTACACCTTC.